This TCR beta chain was sequenced in a study of T-cell reconstitution after alpha-beta-depleted transplantation in children. Germline V gene sequence: CDR1 SQVTM, CDR2 ANQGSEA. Trimming removed 5 bases at V and 3 bases at J, with 20 bases between. The CDR3 is made up of 15 amino acids. Preparation of the TCRbeta library used unique molecular identifiers. One entry per CDR3 protein results from TCRdb running MiXCR on the PCR reads. This table holds approximately 650,000 distinct CDR3 sequences, 10% to 15% found once. Comment on this clonotype: The antigen is not known.

Overall study results and limits: Elevated TCRbeta diversity at day 60 was traced, in some patients, to surviving recipient T cells and thymic progenitors. The authors attributed T-cell counts and diversity one year after transplant mostly to newly produced T cells. It was reported that alpha-beta T cells came from several hundred expanded graft clones (about two months after transplant).

This TCR came from a girl aged 2-15 years with congenital amegakaryocytic thrombocytopenia, due to receive a stem cell transplant. The J gene is TRBJ2-7, the V gene TRBV29-1; D is unclear. Specimen: PBMCs, collected before TCRalphabeta/CD19-depleted stem cell transplant. The CDR3 bases are TGCAGCGTTTTGGGTAGGCCGCCCCTAATCTACGAGCAGTACTTC. Translated: CSVLGRPPLIYEQYF.